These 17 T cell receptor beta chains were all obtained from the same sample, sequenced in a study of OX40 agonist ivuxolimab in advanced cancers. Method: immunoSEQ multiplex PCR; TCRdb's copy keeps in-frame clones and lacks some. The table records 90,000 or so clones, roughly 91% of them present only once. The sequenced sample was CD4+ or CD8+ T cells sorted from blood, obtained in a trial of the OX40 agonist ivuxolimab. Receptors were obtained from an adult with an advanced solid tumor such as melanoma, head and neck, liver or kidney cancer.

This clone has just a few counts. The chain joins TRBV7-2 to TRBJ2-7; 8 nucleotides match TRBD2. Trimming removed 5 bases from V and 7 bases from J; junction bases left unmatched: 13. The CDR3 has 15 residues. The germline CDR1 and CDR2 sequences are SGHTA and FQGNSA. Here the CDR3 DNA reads TGTGCCAGCAGCCAGACTAGCGCGGGACCAAGGGAGCAGTACTTC. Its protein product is CASSQTSAGPREQYF.

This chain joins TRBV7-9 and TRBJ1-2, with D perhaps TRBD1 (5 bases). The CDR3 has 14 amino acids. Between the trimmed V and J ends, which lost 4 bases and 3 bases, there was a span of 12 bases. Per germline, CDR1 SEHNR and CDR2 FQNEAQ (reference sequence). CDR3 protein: CASSSSGDHYGYTF. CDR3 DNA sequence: TGTGCCAGCAGCTCATCTGGGGACCACTATGGCTACACCTTC.

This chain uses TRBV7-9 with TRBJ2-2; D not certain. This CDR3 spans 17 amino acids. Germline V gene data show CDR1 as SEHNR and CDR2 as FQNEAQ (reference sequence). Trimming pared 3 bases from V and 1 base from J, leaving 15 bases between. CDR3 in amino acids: CASSLASETMNTGELFF. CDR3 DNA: TGTGCCAGCAGCTTGGCCTCCGAGACAATGAACACCGGGGAGCTGTTTTTT.

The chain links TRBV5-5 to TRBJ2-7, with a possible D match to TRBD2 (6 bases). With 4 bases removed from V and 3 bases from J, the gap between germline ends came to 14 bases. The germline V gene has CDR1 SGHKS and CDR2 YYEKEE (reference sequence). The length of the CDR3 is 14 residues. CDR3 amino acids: CASSPSGGNYEQYF. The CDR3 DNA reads TGTGCCAGCAGCCCATCGGGCGGGAACTACGAGCAGTACTTC. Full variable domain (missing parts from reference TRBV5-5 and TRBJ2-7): DAGVTQSPTHLIKTRGQQVTLRCSPISGHKSVSWYQQVLGQGPQFIFQYYEKEERGRGNFPDRFSARQFPNYSSELNVNALLLGDSALYLCASSPSGGNYEQYFGPGTRLTVT.

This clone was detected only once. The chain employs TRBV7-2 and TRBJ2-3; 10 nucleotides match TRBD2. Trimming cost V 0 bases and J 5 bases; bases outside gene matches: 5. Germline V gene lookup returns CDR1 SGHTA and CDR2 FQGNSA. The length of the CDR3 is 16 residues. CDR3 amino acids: CASSLAAGGPIDTQYF. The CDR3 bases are TGTGCCAGCAGCTTAGCAGCGGGAGGGCCTATAGATACGCAGTATTTT.

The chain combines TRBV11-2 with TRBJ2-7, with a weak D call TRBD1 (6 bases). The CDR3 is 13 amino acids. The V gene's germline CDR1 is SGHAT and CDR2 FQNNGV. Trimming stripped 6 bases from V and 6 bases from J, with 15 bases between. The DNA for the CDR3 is TGTGCCAGCAGGTGGACAGCCACCGGCGAGCAGTACTTC. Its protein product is CASRWTATGEQYF.

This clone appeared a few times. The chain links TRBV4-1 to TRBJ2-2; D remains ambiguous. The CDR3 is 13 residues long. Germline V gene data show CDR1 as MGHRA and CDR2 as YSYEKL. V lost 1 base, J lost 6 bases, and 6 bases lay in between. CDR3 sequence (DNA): TGCGCCAGCAGCCAAGTTGTGGCCGGGGAGCTGTTTTTT. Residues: CASSQVVAGELFF.

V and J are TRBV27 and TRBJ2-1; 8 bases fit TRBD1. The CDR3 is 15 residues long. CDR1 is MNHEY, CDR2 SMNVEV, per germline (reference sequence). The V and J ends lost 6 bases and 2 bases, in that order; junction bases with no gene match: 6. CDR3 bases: TGTGCCAGCAGCACCTCAGGGGGCCCCTACAATGAGCAGTTCTTC. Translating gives CASSTSGGPYNEQFF.

This chain's CDR3 is CASSSVYGYTF. The CDR3 DNA reads TGTGCCAGCAGTTCTGTTTATGGCTACACCTTC. The V gene is TRBV28, the J gene TRBJ1-2, with no clear D. V was pared by 4 bases and J by 5 bases, with 5 bases between. In germline, CDR1 is MDHEN, CDR2 SYDVKM. The CDR3 totals 11 residues.

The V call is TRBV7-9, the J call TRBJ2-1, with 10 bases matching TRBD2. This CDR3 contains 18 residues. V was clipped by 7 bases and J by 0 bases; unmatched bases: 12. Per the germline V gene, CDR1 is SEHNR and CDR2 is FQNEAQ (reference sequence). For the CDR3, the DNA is TGTGCCAGCACCGTGGGAGCGGGAGGGCGTCTCTCCTACAATGAGCAGTTCTTC. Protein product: CASTVGAGGRLSYNEQFF.

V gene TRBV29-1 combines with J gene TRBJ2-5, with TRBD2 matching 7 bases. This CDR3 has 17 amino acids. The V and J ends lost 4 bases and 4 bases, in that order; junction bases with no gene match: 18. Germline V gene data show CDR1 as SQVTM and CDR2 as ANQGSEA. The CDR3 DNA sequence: TGCAGCGTTGGATCCGTGAAGGGCGGGAGCCCCCCAGAGACCCAGTACTTC. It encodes CSVGSVKGGSPPETQYF.

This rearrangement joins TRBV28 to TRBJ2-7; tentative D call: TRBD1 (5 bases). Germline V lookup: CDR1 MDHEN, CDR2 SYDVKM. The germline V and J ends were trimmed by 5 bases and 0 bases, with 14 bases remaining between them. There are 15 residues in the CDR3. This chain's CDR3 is CASSPPTGYSYEQYF. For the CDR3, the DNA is TGTGCCAGCAGTCCACCAACAGGTTACTCCTACGAGCAGTACTTC.

Written as DNA, the CDR3 is TGTGCCAGCAGCTCAGGTGGCAATCAGCCCCAGCATTTT. Its translation is CASSSGGNQPQHF. The chain combines TRBV11-2 with TRBJ1-5, with no clear D. Per germline, CDR1 SGHAT and CDR2 FQNNGV. The V end lost 4 bases, the J end lost 2 bases, and 6 bases lay between the germline ends. The CDR3 is 13 amino acids.

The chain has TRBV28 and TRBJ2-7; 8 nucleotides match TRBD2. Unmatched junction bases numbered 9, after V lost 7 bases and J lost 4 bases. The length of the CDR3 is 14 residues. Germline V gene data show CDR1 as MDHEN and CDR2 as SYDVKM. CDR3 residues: CASKASGPVYEQYF. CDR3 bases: TGTGCCAGCAAGGCTAGCGGGCCCGTTTACGAGCAGTACTTC.

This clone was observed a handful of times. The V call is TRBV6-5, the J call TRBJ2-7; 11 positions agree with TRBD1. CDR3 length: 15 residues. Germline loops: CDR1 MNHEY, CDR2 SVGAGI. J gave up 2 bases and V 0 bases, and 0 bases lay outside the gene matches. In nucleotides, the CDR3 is TGTGCCAGCAGTTACTCGGGACAGGGGGCCTACGAGCAGTACTTC. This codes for CASSYSGQGAYEQYF.

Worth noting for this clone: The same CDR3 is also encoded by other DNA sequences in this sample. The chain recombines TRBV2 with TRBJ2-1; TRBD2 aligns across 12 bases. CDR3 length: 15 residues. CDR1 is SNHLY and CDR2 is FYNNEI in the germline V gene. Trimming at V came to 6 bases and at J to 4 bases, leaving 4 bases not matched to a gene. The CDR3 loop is CASSPGLAGYNEQFF. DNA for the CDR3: TGTGCCAGCAGCCCCGGACTAGCGGGGTACAATGAGCAGTTCTTC. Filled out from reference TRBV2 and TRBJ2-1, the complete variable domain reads EPEVTQTPSHQVTQMGQEVILRCVPISNHLYFYWYRQILGQKVEFLVSFYNNEISEKSEIFDDQFSVERPDGSNFTLKIRSTKLEDSAMYFCASSPGLAGYNEQFFGPGTRLTVL.

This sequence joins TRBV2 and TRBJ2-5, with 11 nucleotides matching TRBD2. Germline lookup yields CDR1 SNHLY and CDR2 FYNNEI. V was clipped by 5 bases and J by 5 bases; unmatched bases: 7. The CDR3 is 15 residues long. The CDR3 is CASSLAGGGGETQYF. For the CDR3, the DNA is TGTGCCAGCAGTCTAGCGGGGGGAGGAGGCGAGACCCAGTACTTC. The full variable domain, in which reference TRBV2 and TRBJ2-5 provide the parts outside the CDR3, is EPEVTQTPSHQVTQMGQEVILRCVPISNHLYFYWYRQILGQKVEFLVSFYNNEISEKSEIFDDQFSVERPDGSNFTLKIRSTKLEDSAMYFCASSLAGGGGETQYFGPGTRLLVL.